The sequence of this TCR beta chain was determined in a study of T cell repertoires in cytomegalovirus infection. About the research overall: A matching HLA type, together with CMV infection, was signaled by public TCR beta signatures. Overall study findings and caveats: In two of eight donors, the top clonotype was HLA-C-restricted CMV-specific.

A note on this clonotype: The antigen remains undetermined.

TCRdb processed the reads anew with MiXCR; each CDR3 protein has one entry. The table shows fewer than 1,000,000 distinct CDR3 sequences, with around 30% occurring only once. With V trimmed by 0 bases and J by 7 bases, 3 bases remained unmatched. Germline CDR1 is SGDLS and CDR2 is YYNGEE. This CDR3 is 15 amino acids long. The sequencing here drew on cultured CD8+ T cells from PBMCs, taken from culture after CMV antigen stimulation. The chain is built from TRBV9 and TRBJ2-2; 10 bases are a match to TRBD2. This receptor was obtained from a human donor in good health (CMV status not recorded). Some clones in this sample may be carry-over from other donors' samples. The CDR3 nucleotides read TGTGCCAGCAGCGTAGCCCTAGCGGGGGACGGGGAGCTGTTTTTT. Its protein product is CASSVALAGDGELFF.